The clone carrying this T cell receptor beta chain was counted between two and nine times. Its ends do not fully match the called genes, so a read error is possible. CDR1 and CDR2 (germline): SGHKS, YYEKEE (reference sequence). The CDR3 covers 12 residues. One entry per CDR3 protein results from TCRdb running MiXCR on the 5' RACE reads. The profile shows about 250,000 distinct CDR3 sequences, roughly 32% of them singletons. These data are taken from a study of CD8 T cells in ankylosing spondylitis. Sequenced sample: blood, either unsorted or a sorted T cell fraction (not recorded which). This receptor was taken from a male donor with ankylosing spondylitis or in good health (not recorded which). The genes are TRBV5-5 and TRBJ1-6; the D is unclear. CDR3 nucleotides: TGTGCCAGCAGCTCCAATAATTCACCCCTCCACTTT. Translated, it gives CASSSNNSPLHF.